These T cell receptor beta chains were read from a single sample in a study of sequential checkpoint blockade in melanoma. Method: immunoSEQ multiplex PCR; TCRdb's copy keeps in-frame clones and lacks some. The data show about 12,000 clones, 25% to 35% seen once. The sample here was tumor tissue (inferred from file names), taken from a patient given nivolumab and ipilimumab in sequence. These receptors all stem from a human donor with melanoma. CDR3s include the opening cysteine and the closing phenylalanine or tryptophan. Fields, in order: clone size, J gene, V gene, D gene, CDR3 protein, CDR3 DNA. The D gene is left open where the match is weak. The size of a clone is reported for some rows only, either as once, few or many, or as a class for expanded clones.

abundance: few
j_gene: TRBJ2-7
v_gene: TRBV6-8
d_gene: TRBD1
CDR3aa: CASTLTGFYEQYF
CDR3nt: TGTGCCAGCACATTGACAGGGTTCTACGAGCAGTACTTC

abundance: NA
j_gene: TRBJ1-1
v_gene: TRBV23-1
d_gene: NA
CDR3aa: CASSAAENTEAFF
CDR3nt: TGCGCCAGCAGCGCGGCCGAGAACACTGAAGCTTTCTTT

abundance: NA
j_gene: TRBJ2-1
v_gene: TRBV29-1
d_gene: TRBD2
CDR3aa: CSVEAPGLAEIYNEQFF
CDR3nt: TGCAGCGTTGAAGCCCCGGGACTAGCGGAGATATACAATGAGCAGTTCTTC

abundance: NA
j_gene: TRBJ2-3
v_gene: TRBV18
d_gene: NA
CDR3aa: CASSPRDSTDTQYF
CDR3nt: TGTGCCAGCTCACCTAGGGACAGCACAGATACGCAGTATTTT

abundance: few
j_gene: TRBJ1-1
v_gene: TRBV6-8
d_gene: TRBD1
CDR3aa: CASGDRGNTEAFF
CDR3nt: TGTGCCAGCGGAGACAGGGGGAACACTGAAGCTTTCTTT

abundance: NA
j_gene: TRBJ2-1
v_gene: TRBV28
d_gene: TRBD2
CDR3aa: CASSLYSSGGDEQFF
CDR3nt: TGTGCCAGCAGTTTATATTCGAGCGGGGGCGATGAGCAGTTCTTC

abundance: NA
j_gene: TRBJ2-2
v_gene: TRBV28
d_gene: TRBD2
CDR3aa: CASSTPWQGLTSGSGSGELFF
CDR3nt: TGTGCCAGCAGTACCCCGTGGCAGGGGTTGACTAGCGGGAGTGGTTCCGGGGAGCTGTTTTTT

abundance: many
j_gene: TRBJ1-4
v_gene: TRBV9
d_gene: NA
CDR3aa: CASSAGGNEKLFF
CDR3nt: TGTGCCAGCAGCGCTGGGGGAAATGAAAAACTGTTTTTT

abundance: NA
j_gene: TRBJ1-2
v_gene: TRBV14
d_gene: NA
CDR3aa: CASSQGRNYGYTF
CDR3nt: TGTGCCAGCAGCCAAGGCCGTAACTATGGCTACACCTTC

abundance: NA
j_gene: TRBJ2-1
v_gene: TRBV19
d_gene: TRBD2
CDR3aa: CASRGTSGRSLRYNEQFF
CDR3nt: TGTGCCAGTAGGGGGACTAGCGGGCGATCTCTACGGTACAATGAGCAGTTCTTC

abundance: NA
j_gene: TRBJ1-5
v_gene: TRBV18
d_gene: NA
CDR3aa: CASSPPGQPQHF
CDR3nt: TGTGCCAGCTCACCACCCGGTCAGCCCCAGCATTTT

abundance: NA
j_gene: TRBJ2-4
v_gene: TRBV19
d_gene: NA
CDR3aa: CASSDLGRENIQYF
CDR3nt: TGTGCCAGTAGTGACCTCGGACGGGAAAACATTCAGTACTTC

abundance: NA
j_gene: TRBJ2-3
v_gene: TRBV19
d_gene: NA
CDR3aa: CASSIHTDTQYF
CDR3nt: TGTGCCAGTAGTATTCACACAGATACGCAGTATTTT

abundance: NA
j_gene: TRBJ2-3
v_gene: TRBV28
d_gene: TRBD1
CDR3aa: CASSFFGGGQGAGFSTDTQYF
CDR3nt: TGTGCCAGCAGTTTTTTTGGTGGGGGACAGGGGGCCGGGTTTAGTACAGATACGCAGTATTTT

abundance: NA
j_gene: TRBJ2-1
v_gene: TRBV10-3
d_gene: TRBD1
CDR3aa: CAISEGTEYNEQFF
CDR3nt: TGTGCCATCAGTGAGGGGACAGAATACAATGAGCAGTTCTTC

abundance: medium-sized
j_gene: TRBJ2-5
v_gene: TRBV11-3
d_gene: NA
CDR3aa: CASSLGLAGGRSEETQYF
CDR3nt: TGTGCCAGCAGCTTAGGGTTGGCTGGGGGCCGGTCGGAAGAGACCCAGTACTTC

abundance: NA
j_gene: TRBJ2-5
v_gene: TRBV5-1
d_gene: NA
CDR3aa: CASSLLAGQQETQYF
CDR3nt: TGCGCCAGCAGCTTGTTGGCAGGCCAACAAGAGACCCAGTACTTC

abundance: NA
j_gene: TRBJ1-5
v_gene: TRBV19
d_gene: NA
CDR3aa: CASSIGRQPHQPQHF
CDR3nt: TGTGCCAGTAGTATAGGTAGACAGCCCCATCAGCCCCAGCATTTT

abundance: NA
j_gene: TRBJ2-1
v_gene: TRBV1
d_gene: NA
CDR3aa: CASSPPNNEQFF
CDR3nt: TGCGCCAGCAGCCCCCCTAACAATGAGCAGTTCTTC

abundance: few
j_gene: TRBJ2-1
v_gene: TRBV14
d_gene: TRBD1
CDR3aa: CASTNNWDREQFF
CDR3nt: TGTGCCAGCACCAATAACTGGGACAGAGAGCAGTTCTTC

abundance: NA
j_gene: TRBJ2-5
v_gene: TRBV9
d_gene: NA
CDR3aa: CASSVIPEETQYF
CDR3nt: TGTGCCAGCAGCGTAATCCCGGAGGAGACCCAGTACTTC

abundance: few
j_gene: TRBJ1-2
v_gene: TRBV29-1
d_gene: NA
CDR3aa: CSVDTGSYGYTF
CDR3nt: TGCAGCGTTGATACAGGGTCCTATGGCTACACCTTC

abundance: NA
j_gene: TRBJ1-1
v_gene: TRBV29-1
d_gene: NA
CDR3aa: CSVDRTSTTEAFF
CDR3nt: TGCAGCGTAGACAGGACTTCGACCACTGAAGCTTTCTTT

abundance: few
j_gene: TRBJ2-7
v_gene: TRBV6-8
d_gene: TRBD1
CDR3aa: CASSFHRDRGYEQYF
CDR3nt: TGTGCCAGCAGTTTCCACCGGGACAGGGGCTACGAGCAGTACTTC

abundance: NA
j_gene: TRBJ2-1
v_gene: TRBV19
d_gene: TRBD2
CDR3aa: CASSISGINEQFF
CDR3nt: TGTGCCAGTAGTATTAGCGGGATAAATGAGCAGTTCTTC

abundance: medium-sized
j_gene: TRBJ2-2
v_gene: TRBV6-8
d_gene: NA
CDR3aa: CASSYFLNTGELFF
CDR3nt: TGTGCCAGCAGTTACTTCCTAAACACCGGGGAGCTGTTTTTT

abundance: few
j_gene: TRBJ2-5
v_gene: TRBV28
d_gene: TRBD2
CDR3aa: CASSLDSAGAQQETQYF
CDR3nt: TGTGCCAGCAGTTTAGACTCGGCGGGAGCCCAACAAGAGACCCAGTACTTC

abundance: NA
j_gene: TRBJ2-7
v_gene: TRBV6-8
d_gene: NA
CDR3aa: CASSLINPQFEEQYF
CDR3nt: TGTGCCAGCAGCCTAATCAACCCCCAGTTCGAGGAGCAGTACTTC

abundance: many
j_gene: TRBJ2-7
v_gene: TRBV28
d_gene: NA
CDR3aa: CASSGMVEWSYEQYF
CDR3nt: TGTGCCAGCAGTGGCATGGTTGAGTGGTCCTACGAGCAGTACTTC

abundance: NA
j_gene: TRBJ1-1
v_gene: TRBV14
d_gene: TRBD1
CDR3aa: CASSHRQGSNTEAFF
CDR3nt: TGTGCCAGCAGCCACAGACAGGGAAGCAACACTGAAGCTTTCTTT

abundance: NA
j_gene: TRBJ1-1
v_gene: TRBV19
d_gene: NA
CDR3aa: CASSIRGLNTEAFF
CDR3nt: TGTGCCAGTAGTATAAGGGGACTGAACACTGAAGCTTTCTTT

abundance: NA
j_gene: TRBJ1-5
v_gene: TRBV7-8
d_gene: NA
CDR3aa: CASGRGYSNQPQHF
CDR3nt: TGTGCCAGCGGACGGGGGTATAGCAATCAGCCCCAGCATTTT